The next 21 T cell receptor beta chains were all read from a single sample in a study of CD8+ T cells in alopecia areata. Once RNA had been extracted, it was reverse transcribed into cDNA to act as the sequencing template. The method was immunoSEQ multiplex PCR; TCRdb's version includes in-frame clones alone and lacks a portion of them. The repertoire holds some 220,000 clones, with 50% to 60% as singletons. Treatment given: oral pan-JAK inhibitor, 5-10 mg twice daily. This specimen consisted of CD4+ T cells sorted from blood, obtained at week 4, from a patient treated with tofacitinib. The receptors derive from a human donor with alopecia areata.

The V call is TRBV7-2, the J call TRBJ2-1; 9 bases align to TRBD2. This CDR3 spans 15 amino acids. The J segment lost 1 base and the V segment lost 2 bases, leaving 0 bases of the junction unmatched. Germline V gene data show CDR1 as SGHTA and CDR2 as FQGNSA. CDR3 loop: CASSLLAGSYNEQFF. DNA of the CDR3: TGTGCCAGCAGCTTACTAGCGGGATCCTACAATGAGCAGTTCTTC.

CDR3 sequence (DNA): TGTGCCAGCCGCGGGAGAGGGGGGGCTACAGATACGCAGTATTTT. It codes for CASRGRGGATDTQYF. This chain connects TRBV27 to TRBJ2-3, with a tentative D call TRBD2 (7 bases). V was trimmed by 8 bases and J by 3 bases, leaving 18 bases between them. Germline V gene sequence: CDR1 MNHEY, CDR2 SMNVEV (reference sequence). This CDR3 region has 15 residues.

The DNA of the CDR3 is TGCAGCGCAAAGGACAGGTTGAACACTGAAGCTTTCTTT. Translating it yields CSAKDRLNTEAFF. V usage is TRBV29-1 and J usage is TRBJ1-1; 7 bases align to TRBD1. The junction had 5 bases not matched to a gene; V was cut back by 7 bases and J by 0 bases. Germline assignment: CDR1 SQVTM and CDR2 ANQGSEA. This CDR3 comprises 13 residues.

The chain's CDR3 is CASSRGGRDGGEQFF. The CDR3 bases are TGTGCCAGCAGCCGTGGGGGCAGGGACGGTGGTGAGCAGTTCTTC. The chain joins TRBV7-9 to TRBJ2-1, with TRBD1 as a possible D gene (6 bases). V lost 5 bases and J 9 bases, leaving 20 bases between the germline ends. The length of the CDR3 is 15 residues. Germline CDR1 is SEHNR and CDR2 is FQNEAQ (reference sequence).

This clone was counted between two and nine times. The CDR3 protein is CASSGAYTGELFF. In DNA form, the CDR3 reads TGCGCCAGCAGCGGCGCTTACACCGGGGAGCTGTTTTTT. The chain has TRBV5-1 and TRBJ2-2; D ambiguous. The germline V and J ends were trimmed by 4 bases and 3 bases, with 7 bases remaining between them. Germline lookup yields CDR1 SGHRS and CDR2 YFSETQ. The CDR3 is made up of 13 amino acids.

This chain uses TRBV7-2 with TRBJ2-7; 9 positions match TRBD2. V shed 1 base and J 2 bases; nucleotides not matched to a gene: 6. This CDR3 region has 16 residues. CDR1 and CDR2 (germline): SGHTA, FQGNSA. The CDR3 is CASSLVVSGGPYEQYF. The CDR3 DNA sequence: TGTGCCAGCAGCTTAGTGGTTAGCGGGGGTCCCTACGAGCAGTACTTC.

This clone was picked up a small number of times. The chain employs TRBV29-1 and TRBJ2-3; D may match TRBD1 or TRBD2 (5 bases each). The CDR3 is 14 amino acids. Germline loops: CDR1 SQVTM, CDR2 ANQGSEA. Trimming removed 4 bases from V and 1 base from J, with 12 bases in between. The CDR3 DNA is TGCAGCGTTGGAGGGGCCTGGGGCACAGATACGCAGTATTTT. Translation: CSVGGAWGTDTQYF.

This clone was counted only a few times. V usage is TRBV2 and J usage is TRBJ1-5; possibly TRBD1 for D (5 bases). The CDR3 spans 14 residues. The germline V and J ends were trimmed by 4 bases and 3 bases, with 10 bases remaining between them. The germline V gene has CDR1 SNHLY and CDR2 FYNNEI. The CDR3: CASSATVINQPQHF. The CDR3 region has the DNA TGTGCCAGCAGTGCGACAGTTATCAATCAGCCCCAGCATTTT.

The chain carries TRBV11-2 and TRBJ2-7; D is unresolved. The germline V and J ends were trimmed by 5 bases and 4 bases, with 6 bases remaining between them. The CDR3 is made up of 11 amino acids. Germline CDR1 and CDR2: SGHAT and FQNNGV. The CDR3 spells CASSNGYEQYF. The CDR3 DNA follows: TGTGCCAGCAGCAACGGATACGAGCAGTACTTC. The entire variable domain, with the rest obtained from reference TRBV11-2 and TRBJ2-7, is as follows: EAGVAQSPRYKIIEKRQSVAFWCNPISGHATLYWYQQILGQGPKLLIQFQNNGVVDDSQLPKDRFSAERLKGVDSTLKIQPAKLEDSAVYLCASSNGYEQYFGPGTRLTVT.

For the CDR3, the DNA is TGTGCCAGTAGTATCCAGACGGGAGTCTACGAGCAGTACTTC. This gives the protein CASSIQTGVYEQYF. The chain is built from TRBV19 and TRBJ2-7, with D perhaps TRBD2 (6 bases). The CDR3 runs 14 residues. In germline, CDR1 is LNHDA, CDR2 SQIVND (reference sequence). Trimming stripped 3 bases from V and 3 bases from J, with 12 bases between.

This clone was detected ten times or more. The sample carries other DNA sequences with the same CDR3. The J gene is TRBJ1-5, the V gene TRBV5-1; D is possibly TRBD1 (6 bases). The CDR3 extends over 15 amino acids. Germline V lookup: CDR1 SGHRS, CDR2 YFSETQ. V gave up 0 bases and J gave up 4 bases, with 11 bases separating them. The CDR3 region is CASSLDGGGNQPQHF. The CDR3 region has the DNA TGCGCCAGCAGCTTGGACGGGGGCGGGAATCAGCCCCAGCATTTT. Using reference TRBV5-1 and TRBJ1-5 for the parts outside the CDR3, the full variable domain is KAGVTQTPRYLIKTRGQQVTLSCSPISGHRSVSWYQQTPGQGLQFLFEYFSETQRNKGNFPGRFSGRQFSNSRSEMNVSTLELGDSALYLCASSLDGGGNQPQHFGDGTRLSIL.

The DNA for the CDR3 is TGCGCCAGCAGCCAGGAGACAGGGGCCACCTACGAGCAGTACTTC. Translated: CASSQETGATYEQYF. V is TRBV5-1 and J is TRBJ2-7; 8 bases agree with TRBD1. CDR3 length equals 15 residues. J was trimmed by 2 bases and V by 4 bases; bases with no gene match: 8. Germline V gene lookup returns CDR1 SGHRS and CDR2 YFSETQ.

This clone showed up just a few times. The chain carries TRBV6-1 and TRBJ1-6; 7 nucleotides agree with TRBD1. Germline V gene lookup returns CDR1 MNHNS and CDR2 SASEGT. V was clipped by 6 bases and J by 10 bases; unmatched bases: 12. The CDR3 is made up of 15 amino acids. The CDR3 reads CASSPNRGSNSPLHF. The DNA for the CDR3 is TGTGCCAGCAGCCCGAACAGGGGAAGCAACTCACCCCTCCACTTT.

This chain joins TRBV27 and TRBJ1-1; D is ambiguous. The CDR3 spans 16 residues. The germline V and J ends were trimmed by 0 bases and 5 bases, with 16 bases remaining between them. Per germline, CDR1 MNHEY and CDR2 SMNVEV (reference sequence). The CDR3 protein is CASSLSFVGGKTEAFF. In DNA, the CDR3 is TGTGCCAGCAGTTTATCGTTTGTAGGAGGAAAAACTGAAGCTTTCTTT.

The chain uses TRBV5-1 and TRBJ1-1, with 8 bases aligning to TRBD1. The CDR3 runs 13 residues. V shed 7 bases and J 1 base; nucleotides not matched to a gene: 3. Per the germline V gene, CDR1 is SGHRS and CDR2 is YFSETQ. In DNA form, the CDR3 reads TGCGCCAGCGGACAGGGAGGGAACACTGAAGCTTTCTTT. It encodes CASGQGGNTEAFF.

This clone was observed once. The chain links TRBV25-1 to TRBJ1-1; a weak D match, TRBD1 (6 bases). Per the germline V gene, CDR1 is MGHDK and CDR2 is SYGVNS. V lost 1 base and J lost 4, with 16 bases in between. The CDR3 has 16 residues. CDR3 bases: TGTGCCAGCAGTGAATCGGGGAACAGGGTTGGCACTGAAGCTTTCTTT. This encodes CASSESGNRVGTEAFF.

Only a few counts were recorded for this clone. This chain joins TRBV27 and TRBJ1-2, with 8 bases that match TRBD1. V trimming: 3 bases; J trimming: 2 bases; junction bases outside the gene matches: 5. CDR1 and CDR2 (germline): MNHEY, SMNVEV (reference sequence). The length of the CDR3 is 15 residues. This CDR3 reads CASSLAGGGNYGYTF. The CDR3 nucleotides read TGTGCCAGCAGTTTGGCAGGGGGCGGGAACTATGGCTACACCTTC.

The chain joins TRBV5-6 to TRBJ1-1, with D maybe TRBD1 (6 bases). The CDR3 covers 14 residues. From germline, CDR1 is SGHDT and CDR2 YYEEEE. V was trimmed by 1 base and J by 6 bases, leaving 13 bases between them. CDR3 DNA sequence: TGTGCCAGCAGCTTGCCCTCCCACAGGGCTGAAGCTTTCTTT. Amino acids: CASSLPSHRAEAFF.

This clone has only one observation. The J gene is TRBJ2-3, the V gene TRBV15, with 9 bases fitting TRBD2. The CDR3 contains 17 residues. Losses at the gene ends were 6 bases for V and 1 base for J; bases not matched to a gene: 11. CDR1 is LNHNV and CDR2 is YYDKDF in the germline V gene (reference sequence). The CDR3 sequence: CATRDGSGGFRTDTQYF. In nucleotides, the CDR3 is TGTGCCACCAGGGATGGTAGCGGGGGATTTCGCACAGATACGCAGTATTTT. Looking up the rest from reference TRBV15 and TRBJ2-3 gives the full variable domain: DAMVIQNPRYQVTQFGKPVTLSCSQTLNHNVMYWYQQKSSQAPKLLFHYYDKDFNNEADTPDNFQSRRPNTSFCFLDIRSPGLGDTAMYLCATRDGSGGFRTDTQYFGPGTRLTVL.

V usage is TRBV30 and J usage is TRBJ1-6; D perhaps matches TRBD1 (6 bases). CDR1 GTSNPN and CDR2 SVGIG come from the germline V gene (reference sequence). The V and J ends lost 3 bases and 7 bases respectively, with 13 bases between them. The CDR3 runs 14 residues. The CDR3 DNA is TGTGCCTGGAGAGCGGGACACCAGAATTCACCCCTCCACTTT. This translates into CAWRAGHQNSPLHF.

The chain has TRBV7-3 and TRBJ2-2; possibly TRBD1 or TRBD2 for D (6 bases each). V was clipped by 2 bases and J by 6 bases, with 13 bases between them. Germline-derived CDR1 and CDR2 are SGHTA and FQGTGA. The CDR3 is 15 amino acids. The CDR3: CASSLGPGEAGELFF. DNA of the CDR3: TGTGCCAGCAGCTTAGGTCCAGGGGAGGCCGGGGAGCTGTTTTTT.